This T cell receptor (beta chain) comes out of a study of identical twins (TCRdb year 2016). Background for the entire study: To test whether fetal clonotypes persist, this study deep-sequenced TCR alpha and beta repertoires from monozygotic twins, from unrelated adults of various ages, and from cord blood. To rule out contamination, replicate twin experiments were performed at different times with different library preparation protocols. Summary of the overall study and its limitations: Conclusions relied on cross-sectional statistical analysis, since the same donors could not be followed over many years. Compared with coincidental sharing between unrelated individuals, out-of-frame TCR alpha sequences shared between twins showed an excess of sequences with low generation probability. In beta out-of-frame sequences, excess twin sharing was weaker, because having fewer shared sequences lowered the signal-to-noise ratio. Out-of-frame TCR alpha sharing in monozygotic twins was systematically underestimated by recombination models, whereas sharing between unrelated individuals was in agreement with the recombination models. Fewer insertions were carried by abundant cord blood beta clonotypes, a similar but weaker trend appeared in young adult naive repertoires, and no such trend appeared in memory repertoires. Invariant T cells such as MAIT and iNKT could partly confound zero-insertion analyses, although diverse VJ usage argued against such confounding for most clonotypes.

Only healthy Caucasian donors were included. The twin cohort comprised three pairs of female monozygotic twins, all aged about 18 to 29 years. Peripheral blood mononuclear cells were used as the source from which RNA for TCR libraries was isolated. Library generation was performed with 5' RACE. For sequencing, an Illumina HiSeq 2000 was employed. Template switching introduced a universal primer binding site; the final cDNA contained a unique molecular identifier, enabling accurate counting of TCR cDNA molecules. First-strand cDNA for TCR alpha and beta chains was synthesized from specific primers in the conserved constant-segment region. To control for contamination, each cDNA library was double barcoded with a SMART-Mk sample barcode plus Illumina barcodes. TruSeq adapter sequences, together with Illumina sample barcodes, were added in two successive PCR steps. Sequencing of the TCR alpha and beta cDNA libraries was done on the Illumina HiSeq platform using custom primers. In the authors' own workflow: MiGEC processed the raw reads to extract unique molecular identifiers, while MiXCR was used to determine the CDR3 positions. Recombination models were inferred per individual with the repgenHMM and IGoR tools using an EM algorithm. Shared clonotype analysis was performed with the tcR package in R, normalizing sharing by the product of cloneset sizes. To study raw recombination without the effects of thymic and clonal selection, out-of-frame nonproductive sequences were analyzed. TCRdb itself trimmed the public reads at Q25 with fastp, ran MiXCR and retained productive beta chains. For every CDR3 protein sequence, its rows merge into one entry that carries the most common genes and DNA. These V and J calls originate from TCRdb's pipeline instead of the authors' own analysis. The sample records about 920,000 distinct CDR3 sequences, 9% to 15% of which are singletons. The ten largest clones take up around 1.5% of the sample.

Regarding this clonotype: This receptor's antigen is unknown. Base qualities were left out, and no much larger clone turns up one base away.

The CDR3 contains 16 residues, cysteine and phenylalanine counted. The kept DNA is CDR3 alone, 48 bases in frame from the first base. CDR1 and CDR2, per the germline V gene (reference sequence), are DFQATT and SNEGSKA. V gives up 6 bases and J gives up 0 bases, and the segment between their germline ends measures 17 bases. In addition, the sample was reused for a study of yellow fever vaccine responses in identical twins. Per the second study: According to the authors, the vaccine-induced T cell response in identical twins seemed to be partly convergent and partly specific to each individual. In the study, vaccine-responding T cell clones were precisely tracked in identical twins.

This sequence originates from a woman younger than 35 in good health. What was sequenced was PBMCs. The sequence is built from TRBV20-1 and TRBJ1-4; the D gene is perhaps TRBD1, on 6 matching bases. The CDR3 here reads CSASDSAFATNEKLFF. The sequenced DNA is TGCAGTGCCTCGGACAGCGCATTTGCAACTAATGAAAAACTGTTTTTT.